This T cell receptor beta chain was identified during a study of T cell responses to AZD1222 COVID-19 vaccine. Study details: Second-dose timings of about 4 or about 12 weeks were pooled.

Some clones are missing from TCRdb's copy, which holds only in-frame ones; the method was immunoSEQ multiplex PCR. The sample shows tens of thousands of clones, approximately 88% of them seen only once. V lost 3 bases and J lost 5; bases outside the gene matches: 9. CDR3 length: 16 residues. Germline CDR1 is LNHNV and CDR2 is YYDKDF (reference sequence). The TCR sequence derives from an adult in good health. The specimen comprised peripheral blood, sampled on day 0 of AZD1222 vaccination. This chain joins TRBV15 and TRBJ1-4, with 7 positions matching TRBD1. The CDR3 region has the DNA TGTGCCACCAGCAGTACCCGGGACAGCCTAAATGAAAAACTGTTTTTT. This encodes CATSSTRDSLNEKLFF.